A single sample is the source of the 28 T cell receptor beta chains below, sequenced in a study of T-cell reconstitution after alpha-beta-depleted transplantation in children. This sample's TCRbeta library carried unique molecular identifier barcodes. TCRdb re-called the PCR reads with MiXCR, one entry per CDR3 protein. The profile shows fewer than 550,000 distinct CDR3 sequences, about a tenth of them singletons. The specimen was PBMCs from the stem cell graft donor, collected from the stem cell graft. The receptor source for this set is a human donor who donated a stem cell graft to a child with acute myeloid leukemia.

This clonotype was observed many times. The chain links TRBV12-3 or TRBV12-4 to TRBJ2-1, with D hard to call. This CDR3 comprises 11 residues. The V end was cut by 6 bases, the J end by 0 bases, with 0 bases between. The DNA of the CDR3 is TGTGCCAGCAGCTCCTACAATGAGCAGTTCTTC. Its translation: CASSSYNEQFF.

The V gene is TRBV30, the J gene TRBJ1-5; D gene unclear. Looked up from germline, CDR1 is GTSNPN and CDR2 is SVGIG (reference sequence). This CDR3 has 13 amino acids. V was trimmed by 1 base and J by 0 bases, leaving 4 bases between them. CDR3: CAWSGSSNQPQHF. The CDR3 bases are TGTGCCTGGAGTGGCAGTAGCAATCAGCCCCAGCATTTT.

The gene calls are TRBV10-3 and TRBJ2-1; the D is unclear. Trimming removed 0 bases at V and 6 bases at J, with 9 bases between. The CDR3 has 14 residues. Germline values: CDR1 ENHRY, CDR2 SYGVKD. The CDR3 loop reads CAISESWTSNEQFF. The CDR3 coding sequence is TGTGCCATCAGTGAGTCTTGGACGTCCAATGAGCAGTTCTTC.

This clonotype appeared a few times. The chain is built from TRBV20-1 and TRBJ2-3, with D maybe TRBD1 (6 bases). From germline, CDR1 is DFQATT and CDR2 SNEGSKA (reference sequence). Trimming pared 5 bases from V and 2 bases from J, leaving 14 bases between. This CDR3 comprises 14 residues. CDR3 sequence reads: CSAPRDRSTDTQYF. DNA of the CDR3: TGCAGTGCTCCCCGAGACAGGTCCACAGATACGCAGTATTTT.

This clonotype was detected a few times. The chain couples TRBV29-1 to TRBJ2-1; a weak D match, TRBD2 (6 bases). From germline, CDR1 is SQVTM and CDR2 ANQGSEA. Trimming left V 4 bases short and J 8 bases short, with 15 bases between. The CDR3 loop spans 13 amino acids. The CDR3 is CSVALTSFDEQFF. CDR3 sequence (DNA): TGCAGCGTTGCGTTAACTAGCTTTGATGAGCAGTTCTTC.

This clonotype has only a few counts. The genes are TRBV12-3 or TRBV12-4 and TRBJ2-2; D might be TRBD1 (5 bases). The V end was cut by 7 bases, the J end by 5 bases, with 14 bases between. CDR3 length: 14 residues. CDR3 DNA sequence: TGTGCCAGCACCATACAGGATCTTACCGGGGAGCTGTTTTTT. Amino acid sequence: CASTIQDLTGELFF.

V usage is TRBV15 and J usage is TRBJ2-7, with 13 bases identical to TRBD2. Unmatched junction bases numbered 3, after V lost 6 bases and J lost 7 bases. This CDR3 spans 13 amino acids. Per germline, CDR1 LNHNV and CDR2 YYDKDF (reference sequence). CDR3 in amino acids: CATRGLAGDEQYF. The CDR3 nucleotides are TGTGCCACCAGAGGACTAGCGGGAGATGAGCAGTACTTC.

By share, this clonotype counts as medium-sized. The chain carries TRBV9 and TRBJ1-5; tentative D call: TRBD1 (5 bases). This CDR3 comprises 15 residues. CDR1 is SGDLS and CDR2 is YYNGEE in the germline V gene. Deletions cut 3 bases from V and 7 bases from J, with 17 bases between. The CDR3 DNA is TGTGCCAGCAGCGAAGGACAATCGAGTCTCCAGCCCCAGCATTTT. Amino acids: CASSEGQSSLQPQHF.

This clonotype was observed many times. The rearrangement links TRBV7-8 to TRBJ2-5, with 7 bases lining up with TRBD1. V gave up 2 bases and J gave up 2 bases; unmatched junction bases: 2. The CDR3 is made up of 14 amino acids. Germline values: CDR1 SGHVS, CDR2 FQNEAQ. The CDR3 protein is CASSLWGQQETQYF. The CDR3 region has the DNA TGTGCCAGCAGCTTATGGGGACAGCAAGAGACCCAGTACTTC.

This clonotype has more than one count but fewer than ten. The DNA for the CDR3 is TGCGCCAGCAGCTTGTTAGGGAGTTACGGGGTGTCGAACACCGGGGAGCTGTTTTTT. This translates into CASSLLGSYGVSNTGELFF. The chain combines TRBV5-1 with TRBJ2-2; weak D call: TRBD2 (5 bases). The CDR3 spans 19 residues. Deletions cut 1 base from V and 0 bases from J, with 19 bases between. Germline values: CDR1 SGHRS, CDR2 YFSETQ.

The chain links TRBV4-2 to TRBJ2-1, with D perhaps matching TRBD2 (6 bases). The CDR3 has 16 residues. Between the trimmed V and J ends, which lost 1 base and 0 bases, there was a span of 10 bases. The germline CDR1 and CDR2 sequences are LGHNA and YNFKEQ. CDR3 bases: TGTGCCAGCAGCCAAGTTTGGAGGGACTCCTACAATGAGCAGTTCTTC. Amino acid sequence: CASSQVWRDSYNEQFF.

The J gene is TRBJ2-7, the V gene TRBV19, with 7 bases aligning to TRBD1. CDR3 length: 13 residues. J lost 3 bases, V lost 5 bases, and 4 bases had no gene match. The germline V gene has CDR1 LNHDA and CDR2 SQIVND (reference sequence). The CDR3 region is CASSGTEDYEQYV. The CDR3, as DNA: TGTGCCAGTAGTGGGACAGAGGACTACGAGCAGTACGTC.

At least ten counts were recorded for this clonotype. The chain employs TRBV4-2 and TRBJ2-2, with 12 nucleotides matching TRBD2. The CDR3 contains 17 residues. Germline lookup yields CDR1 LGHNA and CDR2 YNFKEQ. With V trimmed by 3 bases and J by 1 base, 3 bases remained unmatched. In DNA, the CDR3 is TGTGCCAGCAGCCATGCGGGACTAGCGGGGAACACCGGGGAGCTGTTTTTT. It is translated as CASSHAGLAGNTGELFF.

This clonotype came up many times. Here the CDR3 DNA reads TGCAGCGTCGAAAACCGGGACAGTTATGGCTACACCTTC. Protein sequence: CSVENRDSYGYTF. V gene TRBV29-1 combines with J gene TRBJ1-2, with 7 nucleotides matching TRBD1. This CDR3 region has 13 residues. The J segment lost 5 bases and the V segment lost 6 bases, leaving 9 bases of the junction unmatched. Looked up from germline, CDR1 is SQVTM and CDR2 is ANQGSEA. Using reference TRBV29-1 and TRBJ1-2 for the parts outside the CDR3, the full variable domain is SAVISQKPSRDICQRGTSLTIQCQVDSQVTMMFWYRQQPGQSLTLIATANQGSEATYESGFVIDKFPISRPNLTFSTLTVSNMSPEDSSIYLCSVENRDSYGYTFGSGTRLTVV.

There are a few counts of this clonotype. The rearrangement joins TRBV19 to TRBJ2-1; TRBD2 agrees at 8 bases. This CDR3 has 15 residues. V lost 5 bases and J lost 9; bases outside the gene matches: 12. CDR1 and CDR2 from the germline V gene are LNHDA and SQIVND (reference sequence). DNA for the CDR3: TGTGCCAGTAGTCCTGGGACTAGTGTCGTTTTTGAGCAGTTCTTC. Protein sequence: CASSPGTSVVFEQFF.

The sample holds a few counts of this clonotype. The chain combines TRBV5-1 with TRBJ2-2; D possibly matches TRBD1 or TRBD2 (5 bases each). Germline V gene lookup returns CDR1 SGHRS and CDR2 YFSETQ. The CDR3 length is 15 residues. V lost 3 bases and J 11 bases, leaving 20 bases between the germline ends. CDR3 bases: TGCGCCAGCAGCTCCGGACTGCTTGACAGTTTAGAGCTGTTTTTT. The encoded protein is CASSSGLLDSLELFF.

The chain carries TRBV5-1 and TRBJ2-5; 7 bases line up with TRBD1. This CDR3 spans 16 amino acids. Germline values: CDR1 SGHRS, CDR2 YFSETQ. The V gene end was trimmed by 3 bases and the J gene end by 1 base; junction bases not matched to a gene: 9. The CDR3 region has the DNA TGCGCCAGCAGCTGGACGACAGGGACCTTCCAAGAGACCCAGTACTTC. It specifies CASSWTTGTFQETQYF.

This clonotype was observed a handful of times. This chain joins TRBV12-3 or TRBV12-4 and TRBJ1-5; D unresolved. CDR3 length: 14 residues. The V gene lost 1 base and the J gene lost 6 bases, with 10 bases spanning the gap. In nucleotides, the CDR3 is TGTGCCAGCAGTTTAGAGGCAGGTCCTCAGCCCCAGCATTTT. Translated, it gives CASSLEAGPQPQHF.

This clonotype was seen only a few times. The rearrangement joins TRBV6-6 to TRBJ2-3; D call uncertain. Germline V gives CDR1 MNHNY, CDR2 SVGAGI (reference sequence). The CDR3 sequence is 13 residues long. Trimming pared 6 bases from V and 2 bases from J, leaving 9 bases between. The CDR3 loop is CASRISTTDTQYF. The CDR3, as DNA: TGTGCCAGCAGGATTTCAACCACAGATACGCAGTATTTT.

The CDR3: CASTLRRVSYNEQFF. Written as DNA, the CDR3 is TGTGCCAGCACCCTACGGAGAGTTTCATACAATGAGCAGTTCTTC. The V call is TRBV5-5, the J call TRBJ2-1; no clear D. The CDR3 is 15 amino acids. Germline V lookup: CDR1 SGHKS, CDR2 YYEKEE (reference sequence). Deletions cut 6 bases from V and 4 bases from J, with 17 bases between.

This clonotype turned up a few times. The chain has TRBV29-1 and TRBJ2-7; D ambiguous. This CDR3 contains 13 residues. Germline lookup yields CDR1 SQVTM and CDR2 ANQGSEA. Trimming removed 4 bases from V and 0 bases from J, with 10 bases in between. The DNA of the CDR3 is TGCAGCGTTGCTGTTCAGAGCTCCTACGAGCAGTACTTC. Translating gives CSVAVQSSYEQYF.

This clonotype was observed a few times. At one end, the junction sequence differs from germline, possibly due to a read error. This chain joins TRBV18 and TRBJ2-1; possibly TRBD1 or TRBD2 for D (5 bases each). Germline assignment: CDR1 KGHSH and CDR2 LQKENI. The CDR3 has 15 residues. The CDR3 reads CASSPRRSGTDEQFF. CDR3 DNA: TGTGCCAGCTCCCCACGGAGGTCAGGGACGGATGAGCAGTTCTTC. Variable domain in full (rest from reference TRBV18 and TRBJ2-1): NAGVMQNPRHLVRRRGQEARLRCSPMKGHSHVYWYRQLPEEGLKFMVYLQKENIIDESGMPKERFSAEFPKEGPSILRIQQVVRGDSAAYFCASSPRRSGTDEQFFGPGTRLTVL.

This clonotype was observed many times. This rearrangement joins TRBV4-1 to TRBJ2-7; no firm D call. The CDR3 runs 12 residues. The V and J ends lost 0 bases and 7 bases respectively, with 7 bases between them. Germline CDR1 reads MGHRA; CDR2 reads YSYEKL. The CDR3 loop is CASSQDLREQYF. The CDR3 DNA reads TGCGCCAGCAGCCAAGATCTACGAGAGCAGTACTTC.

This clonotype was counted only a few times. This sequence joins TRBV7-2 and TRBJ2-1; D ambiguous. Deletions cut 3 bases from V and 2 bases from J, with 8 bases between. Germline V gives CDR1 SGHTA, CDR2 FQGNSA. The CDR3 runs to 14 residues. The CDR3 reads CASSLYGAYNEQFF. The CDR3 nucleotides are TGTGCCAGCAGCTTGTATGGGGCCTACAATGAGCAGTTCTTC.

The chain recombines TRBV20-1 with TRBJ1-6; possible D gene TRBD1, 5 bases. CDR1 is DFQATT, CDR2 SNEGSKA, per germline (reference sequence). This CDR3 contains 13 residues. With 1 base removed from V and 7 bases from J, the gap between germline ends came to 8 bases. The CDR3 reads CSARGGRNSPLHF. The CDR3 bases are TGCAGTGCTAGAGGGGGGAGGAATTCACCCCTCCACTTT.

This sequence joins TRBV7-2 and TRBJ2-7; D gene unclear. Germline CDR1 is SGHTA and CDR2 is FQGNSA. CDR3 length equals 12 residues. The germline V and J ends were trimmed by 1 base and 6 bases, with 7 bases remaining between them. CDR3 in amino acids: CASSLGWGEQYF. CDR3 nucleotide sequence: TGTGCCAGCAGCTTAGGGTGGGGCGAGCAGTACTTC.

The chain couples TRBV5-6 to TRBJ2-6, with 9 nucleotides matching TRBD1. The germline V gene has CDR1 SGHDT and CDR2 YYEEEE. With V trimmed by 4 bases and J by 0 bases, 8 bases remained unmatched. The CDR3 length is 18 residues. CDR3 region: CASSTTGGAFSGANVLTF. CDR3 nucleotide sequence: TGTGCCAGCAGCACCACAGGGGGCGCCTTCTCTGGGGCCAACGTCCTGACTTTC.

The CDR3 here is CASSSPPTQGRTEAFF. The CDR3 DNA reads as TGTGCCAGCAGTTCCCCCCCTACACAGGGGCGGACTGAAGCTTTCTTT. The rearrangement links TRBV27 to TRBJ1-1, with 7 bases fitting TRBD1. J lost 5 bases, V lost 4 bases, and 13 bases had no gene match. CDR1 is MNHEY and CDR2 is SMNVEV in the germline V gene (reference sequence). The CDR3 is made up of 16 amino acids.